This T cell receptor (beta chain) was documented in a study of Ad26.COV2.S vaccination and SARS-CoV-2 variants. Looking at the study overall: Enrollment placed the donor in the COV1001 Ad26.COV2.S trial arm.

The CDR3 spans 15 residues. Per the germline V gene, CDR1 is GTSNPN and CDR2 is SVGIG (reference sequence). Trimming removed 3 bases from V and 5 bases from J; junction bases left unmatched: 6. Sequencing used immunoSEQ multiplex PCR; TCRdb keeps in-frame clones, though not all of them. The sample records over 400,000 clones, approximately 90% being singletons. About this clone: The antigen is unknown.

Treatment defined: some 19 received Ad26.COV2.S at low or high dose, single or two shots; about five received placebo; per-sample allocation not given. Repertoires come from day 63 after the first vaccine or placebo injection. The study, taken as a whole, reports: The TCR breadth and depth analyses may have understated or missed part of the total T cell responses.

The sequenced sample was peripheral blood, obtained in a trial of Ad26.COV2.S vaccine versus placebo. V is TRBV30 and J is TRBJ2-2, with 10 bases fitting TRBD2. The TCR was taken from a person between 18 and 59 years old who received the Ad26.COV2.S COVID-19 vaccine or a placebo. CDR3 DNA: TGTGCCTGGAGGCCGGGACTAGCGAGGACCGGGGAGCTGTTTTTT. This translates into CAWRPGLARTGELFF.